The present entry profiles one TCR beta chain with its context. As yet, its antigen is unknown. The germline V gene encodes CDR1 MNHEY and CDR2 SMNVEV (reference sequence). The CDR3 loop spans 12 amino acids. The J segment lost 9 bases and the V segment lost 7 bases, leaving 9 bases of the junction unmatched. There were likely unrecorded immune exposures, though donors were nominally healthy when sampled. PCR involved 60 Vbeta and 13 Jbeta primers. TCRdb keeps only in-frame clones here, not all; method: immunoSEQ multiplex PCR. In the table there are approximately 75,000 clones, more than 65% of which are singletons. The sample is drawn from a study of cytomegalovirus exposure and HLA in healthy donors. Findings and caveats of the study: Rarity held for most TCR sequences, but there were some public TCRs that occurred in many donors.

The V call is TRBV27, the J call TRBJ2-7, with 7 positions matching TRBD1. Sequencing was carried out using PBMCs. The source is a man aged 65 to 79 in good health and CMV-seropositive. The CDR3 nucleotides are TGTGCCAGCACGAGTGGGACAGCTGTGCAGTACTTC. Translating it yields CASTSGTAVQYF.